This TCR beta chain was sequenced for a study of blood T cell repertoires in COVID-19. Study overall: Collection of acute and convalescent COVID-19 samples took place in the United States, Italy and Spain. T cells, B-cell-depleted T cells, or PBMCs supplied cDNA or gDNA.

From germline, CDR1 is LNHNV and CDR2 YYDKDF (reference sequence). There are 15 residues in the CDR3. Trimming removed 3 bases from V and 0 bases from J, with 9 bases in between. In the original processing: Quantification of nucleated cells was approximated via reference gene primer amplification. Sequencing used immunoSEQ multiplex PCR; TCRdb keeps in-frame clones, though not all of them. V, J and clone size derive from that table, while D and trimming were established from the DNA sequence. The table lists roughly 200,000 clones, about 83% of them singletons. Patients from Seattle were sampled longitudinally, starting during active infection.

The chain is built from TRBV15 and TRBJ1-3, with D maybe TRBD1 (5 bases). Sequenced input: peripheral blood. The receptor comes from a woman in her 30s with COVID-19, enrolled during active disease. The CDR3 loop is CATSRRQSSGNTIYF. Written as DNA, the CDR3 is TGTGCCACCAGCAGGAGACAGAGCTCTGGAAACACCATATATTTT.